Here is one T cell receptor (beta chain) with its context. Source study methods: Amplified reference gene primers provided the basis for estimating nucleated cell counts. The assay was immunoSEQ multiplex PCR, and TCRdb's table has in-frame clones only and misses some. V, J and clone size were drawn from that table, and D and trimming were deduced from the DNA. The sample records roughly 230,000 clones, 80% to 90% being singletons. This sample is drawn from a study of blood T cell repertoires in COVID-19. Study overall: Collection of acute and convalescent COVID-19 samples took place in the United States, Italy and Spain. PBMCs, B-cell-depleted T cells, or T cells were the source of the cDNA or gDNA that made up the material.

V shed 2 bases and J shed 4 bases, with 11 bases lying between them. Germline-derived CDR1 and CDR2 are KGHSH and LQKENI. This CDR3 is built from 14 residues. The V call is TRBV18, the J call TRBJ1-2; D is undetermined. This receptor was obtained from a man aged 40-49 years with active or convalescent COVID-19. The sequencing input was peripheral blood. The CDR3, as DNA: TGTGCCAGCTCACCAAGTACAGAAGTCTATGGCTACACCTTC. Its protein is CASSPSTEVYGYTF. Looking up the rest from reference TRBV18 and TRBJ1-2 gives the full variable domain: NAGVMQNPRHLVRRRGQEARLRCSPMKGHSHVYWYRQLPEEGLKFMVYLQKENIIDESGMPKERFSAEFPKEGPSILRIQQVVRGDSAAYFCASSPSTEVYGYTFGSGTRLTVV.